The sequence of this TCR beta chain was determined in a study of lymphopenia after photon versus proton radiotherapy. The ends were cut back, 4 bases at V and 10 bases at J, with 14 bases in the middle. The germline CDR1 and CDR2 sequences are SGHRS and YFSETQ. The length of the CDR3 is 12 residues. Measured with immunoSEQ multiplex PCR; TCRdb has only the in-frame clones, and not every one. The table includes roughly 30,000 clones, approximately 93% detected once. This chain joins TRBV5-1 and TRBJ1-2, with unresolved D. Here the sequenced sample was peripheral blood, taken from a patient treated with photon-based radiotherapy. The receptor's source is a woman between 50 and 59 years old with cholangiocarcinoma. CDR3 region: CASSPSMEDYTF. Written as DNA, the CDR3 is TGCGCCAGCAGCCCGTCGATGGAGGACTACACCTTC. The variable domain in full, with the rest retrieved from reference TRBV5-1 and TRBJ1-2, is KAGVTQTPRYLIKTRGQQVTLSCSPISGHRSVSWYQQTPGQGLQFLFEYFSETQRNKGNFPGRFSGRQFSNSRSEMNVSTLELGDSALYLCASSPSMEDYTFGSGTRLTVV.